Presented here are 9 T cell receptor beta chains from one specimen sequenced in a study of cytotoxic CD8 clonotypes in ibrutinib-treated CLL. The data were produced by immunoSEQ multiplex PCR, yet TCRdb's version contains in-frame clones alone and is incomplete. The data contain some 70,000 clones, around 65% of them singletons. Sequencing used PBMCs, obtained after 12 months of ibrutinib treatment. Every receptor here comes from a human donor with chronic lymphocytic leukemia.

A single count supports this clone. The J gene is TRBJ2-1, the V gene TRBV6-5; TRBD2 aligns across 11 bases. V lost 7 bases and J lost 7; bases outside the gene matches: 6. Germline CDR1 reads MNHEY; CDR2 reads SVGAGI. The CDR3 covers 14 residues. The CDR3 sequence is CASKLAGGRNEQFF. The CDR3 DNA follows: TGTGCCAGCAAATTAGCGGGGGGGCGTAATGAGCAGTTCTTC.

This sequence joins TRBV5-1 and TRBJ2-3; 7 bases are a match to TRBD1. CDR3 size: 15 residues. With 0 bases clipped from V and 0 bases from J, the junction kept 1 base outside the gene matches. Looked up from germline, CDR1 is SGHRS and CDR2 is YFSETQ. In DNA form, the CDR3 reads TGCGCCAGCAGCTTGGGGGACAGTAGCACAGATACGCAGTATTTT. Protein product: CASSLGDSSTDTQYF.

J is TRBJ2-7 and V is TRBV9; TRBD1 matches at 8 bases. From germline, CDR1 is SGDLS and CDR2 YYNGEE. Trimming cost V 4 bases and J 5 bases; bases outside gene matches: 14. The CDR3 sequence is 16 residues long. CDR3 DNA sequence: TGTGCCAGCAGCACGAGGACAGGGTTGGGTGGTGACGAGCAGTACTTC. Translated: CASSTRTGLGGDEQYF. Together with reference TRBV9 and TRBJ2-7, the CDR3 gives the full variable domain: DSGVTQTPKHLITATGQRVTLRCSPRSGDLSVYWYQQSLDQGLQFLIQYYNGEERAKGNILERFSAQQFPDLHSELNLSSLELGDSALYFCASSTRTGLGGDEQYFGPGTRLTVT.

This clone appeared a few times. CDR3 protein: CASSQVGTGFTEAFF. CDR3 coding DNA: TGCGCCAGCAGCCAAGTAGGGACAGGGTTCACTGAAGCTTTCTTT. The chain combines TRBV4-3 with TRBJ1-1; TRBD1 aligns across 9 bases. Germline CDR1 LGHNA, CDR2 YSLEER. V shed 1 base and J 4 bases; nucleotides not matched to a gene: 4. CDR3 length: 15 residues.

This chain uses TRBV27 with TRBJ2-5; the D call may be TRBD1 or TRBD2 (5 bases each). The germline V gene has CDR1 MNHEY and CDR2 SMNVEV (reference sequence). CDR3 size: 14 residues. Trimming took off 8 bases at V and 9 bases at J, with 22 bases between the two ends. Written as DNA, the CDR3 is TGTGCCAGCCGAGATCCGGGACCGGAACGACCCCAGTACTTC. Translation: CASRDPGPERPQYF.

This clone has only one observation. The rearrangement uses TRBV28 and TRBJ2-1; 11 bases are shared with TRBD2. This CDR3 has 15 residues. V gave up 4 bases and J gave up 5 bases; unmatched junction bases: 4. Germline-derived CDR1 and CDR2 are MDHEN and SYDVKM. The CDR3 DNA is TGTGCCAGCAGTTCGACTAGCGGGAAACACAATGAGCAGTTCTTC. Its translation: CASSSTSGKHNEQFF.

This clone was recorded once. This chain uses TRBV6-1 with TRBJ1-3, with unresolved D. The germline V gene has CDR1 MNHNS and CDR2 SASEGT. Deletions cut 0 bases from V and 0 bases from J, with 18 bases between. CDR3 length equals 19 residues. CDR3 sequence: CASSEALRGGLISGNTIYF. CDR3 in DNA: TGTGCCAGCAGTGAAGCCCTTAGAGGCGGCCTGATCTCTGGAAACACCATATATTTT.

A single count supports this clone. The V gene is TRBV6-6, the J gene TRBJ2-3; D not certain. This CDR3 has 15 residues. From germline, CDR1 is MNHNY and CDR2 SVGAGI (reference sequence). Trimming took off 4 bases at V and 0 bases at J, with 11 bases between the two ends. CDR3 coding DNA: TGTGCCAGCAGTTGGGCGACAACTAGCACAGATACGCAGTATTTT. This encodes CASSWATTSTDTQYF.

The rearrangement joins TRBV4-3 to TRBJ2-7; 8 nucleotides align to TRBD2. The V gene's germline CDR1 is LGHNA and CDR2 YSLEER. This CDR3 is 18 amino acids long. With 0 bases clipped from V and 4 bases from J, the junction kept 14 bases outside the gene matches. Here the CDR3 DNA reads TGCGCCAGCAGCCAAGACCCTTCCAGCGCGGGGGGCGCGTACGAGCAGTACTTC. Translated: CASSQDPSSAGGAYEQYF.